This T cell receptor beta chain was captured in a study of Graves' ophthalmopathy and Graves' hyperthyroidism. Study information: Prior to any treatment, peripheral blood was collected at the time of initial diagnosis. General study points: Ophthalmopathy progression was predicted with under 71% sensitivity and roughly 79% specificity.

RNA served as the template for amplifying TCR beta CDR3 regions. Second-round multiplex PCR came after a first-round RT-PCR that employed HTBI primers. MiXCR was run by TCRdb on the multiplex PCR reads, yielding one entry per CDR3 protein. Here the sample spans 20,000 to 25,000 distinct CDR3 sequences, about 50% being singletons. This clonotype was counted a few times. Its specificity is unknown. Patients were excluded if they had other autoimmune diseases or uncontrolled infections, and likewise if pregnancy or lactation applied. From fresh peripheral blood, 8 to 10 ml in volume, the PBMCs were obtained. CDR3 length: 17 residues. The V gene's germline CDR1 is KGHDR and CDR2 SFDVKD. V lost 4 bases and J lost 0, with 16 bases in between.

V gene TRBV24-1 combines with J gene TRBJ2-3, with D possibly TRBD1 on 6 matching bases. Material: peripheral blood. The TCR comes from an adult woman with stable Graves' hyperthyroidism. The CDR3 region has the DNA TGTGCCACCAGTGACTCCACAGGGTTCTTAAGCACAGATACGCAGTATTTT. It encodes CATSDSTGFLSTDTQYF.